A single sample gave rise to the 19 T cell receptor beta chains below, sequenced in a study of T-cell memory formation after mild COVID-19. A single record per CDR3 protein comes from TCRdb applying MiXCR to the 5' RACE reads. Among about 140,000 distinct CDR3 sequences listed, around 15% were seen once. The source material was PBMCs or a T cell subset sorted from them (not recorded which). The receptors were gathered from an adult woman who had mild COVID-19 (a few samples of this study predate the infection). Cell type and time point are not known.

This clonotype has more than one count but fewer than ten. The CDR3 nucleotides are TGTGCCAGCAGTGAACTACGTAAGAACACCGGGGAGCTGTTTTTT. It is translated as CASSELRKNTGELFF. The rearrangement joins TRBV6-1 to TRBJ2-2; D not certain. Per the germline V gene, CDR1 is MNHNS and CDR2 is SASEGT. This CDR3 region has 15 residues. V gave up 2 bases and J gave up 1 base, with 8 bases separating them.

This clonotype appeared a few times. This sequence joins TRBV6-1 and TRBJ2-7, with unresolved D. Germline V gene data show CDR1 as MNHNS and CDR2 as SASEGT. This CDR3 contains 13 residues. With 3 bases removed from V and 3 bases from J, the gap between germline ends came to 9 bases. CDR3 protein: CASSEGNGYEQYF. CDR3 in DNA: TGTGCCAGCAGTGAGGGAAATGGCTACGAGCAGTACTTC.

The chain uses TRBV5-1 and TRBJ2-7, with D perhaps being TRBD1 or TRBD2 (5 bases each). The CDR3 is 15 residues long. CDR1 is SGHRS, CDR2 YFSETQ, per germline. V lost 4 bases, J lost 2 bases, and 16 bases lay in between. As DNA, the CDR3 is TGCGCCAGCAGCCCGGGTCAGGGACCGACCTACGAGCAGTACTTC. Translating it yields CASSPGQGPTYEQYF. The full variable domain, completed using reference TRBV5-1 and TRBJ2-7, is KAGVTQTPRYLIKTRGQQVTLSCSPISGHRSVSWYQQTPGQGLQFLFEYFSETQRNKGNFPGRFSGRQFSNSRSEMNVSTLELGDSALYLCASSPGQGPTYEQYFGPGTRLTVT.

This clonotype appeared many times. The rearrangement uses TRBV6-2 or TRBV6-3 and TRBJ2-1; D is undetermined. Trimming took 2 bases from V and 3 from J, leaving 8 bases between them. This CDR3 has 14 amino acids. Germline V gene sequence: CDR1 MNHEY, CDR2 SVGEGT. CDR3 in amino acids: CASSYSNGYNEQFF. The CDR3 region has the DNA TGTGCCAGCAGTTACAGCAATGGCTACAATGAGCAGTTCTTC.

In its sample, this clonotype was seen a few times. The chain uses TRBV27 and TRBJ2-5; 12 nucleotides match TRBD1. Trimming at V came to 5 bases and at J to 1 base, leaving 11 bases not matched to a gene. CDR1 and CDR2 (germline): MNHEY, SMNVEV (reference sequence). This CDR3 is 18 amino acids long. The CDR3 spells CASSGTGGSLIPQETQYF. The CDR3 DNA follows: TGTGCCAGCAGTGGGACAGGGGGCTCTTTAATACCCCAAGAGACCCAGTACTTC.

This clonotype turned up a few times. The chain combines TRBV20-1 with TRBJ2-2, with unresolved D. Trimming removed 0 bases at V and 2 bases at J, with 4 bases between. The CDR3 has 13 residues. Germline V CDR1 and CDR2: DFQATT, SNEGSKA (reference sequence). The CDR3 DNA sequence: TGCAGTGCTAGAGATAGCAACACCGGGGAGCTGTTTTTT. Amino acids: CSARDSNTGELFF.

The J gene is TRBJ1-1, the V gene TRBV6-2 or TRBV6-3; D not resolved. This CDR3 is 14 amino acids long. V was trimmed by 2 bases and J by 0 bases, leaving 7 bases between them. The germline gives CDR1 MNHEY, CDR2 SVGEGT. CDR3 coding DNA: TGTGCCAGCAGTTACCCCACAGTGAACACTGAAGCTTTCTTT. It translates to CASSYPTVNTEAFF.

This clonotype showed up just a few times. The rearrangement uses TRBV5-1 and TRBJ2-3; D assignment may be TRBD1 or TRBD2 (5 bases each). Trimming stripped 4 bases from V and 3 bases from J, with 12 bases between. The length of the CDR3 is 14 residues. Looked up from germline, CDR1 is SGHRS and CDR2 is YFSETQ. The CDR3 reads CASSPGEGTDTQYF. The CDR3 bases are TGCGCCAGCAGCCCCGGCGAGGGGACAGATACGCAGTATTTT.

The chain has TRBV15 and TRBJ1-6; TRBD1 aligns across 9 bases. This CDR3 has 15 residues. The trim removed 4 bases at V and 5 bases at J, leaving 3 bases unmatched. Germline CDR1 reads LNHNV; CDR2 reads YYDKDF (reference sequence). CDR3 coding DNA: TGTGCCACCAGCAACGGACAGGGGCATAATTCACCCCTCCACTTT. As protein: CATSNGQGHNSPLHF.

The CDR3 loop is CASSMYEGMMNTEAFF. The CDR3 region has the DNA TGTGCCAGTAGTATGTACGAGGGGATGATGAACACTGAAGCTTTCTTT. This chain uses TRBV19 with TRBJ1-1, with a weak D call TRBD1 (5 bases). Trimming removed 3 bases from V and 0 bases from J, with 14 bases in between. CDR3 length equals 16 residues. Looked up from germline, CDR1 is LNHDA and CDR2 is SQIVND (reference sequence).

This clonotype appeared a few times. J is TRBJ2-2 and V is TRBV4-1; 7 bases map to TRBD1. Germline CDR1 reads MGHRA; CDR2 reads YSYEKL. The J segment lost 3 bases and the V segment lost 6 bases, leaving 10 bases of the junction unmatched. The CDR3 loop spans 16 amino acids. This chain's CDR3 is CASRDRQGTYTGELFF. The CDR3 DNA is TGCGCCAGCAGGGATAGACAGGGAACCTACACCGGGGAGCTGTTTTTT.

This clonotype appeared a few times. The rearrangement joins TRBV5-4 to TRBJ1-2; D gene uncertain. This CDR3 is 15 amino acids long. Trimming took 4 bases from V and 2 from J, leaving 15 bases between them. From germline, CDR1 is SGHNT and CDR2 YYREEE (reference sequence). Written as DNA, the CDR3 is TGTGCCAGCAGCCCAAGCATTGACATAAACTATGGCTACACCTTC. Translated: CASSPSIDINYGYTF. Full variable domain (missing parts from reference TRBV5-4 and TRBJ1-2): ETGVTQSPTHLIKTRGQQVTLRCSSQSGHNTVSWYQQALGQGPQFIFQYYREEENGRGNFPPRFSGLQFPNYSSELNVNALELDDSALYLCASSPSIDINYGYTFGSGTRLTVV.

This clonotype was picked up a small number of times. The chain uses TRBV9 and TRBJ2-1, with 10 nucleotides matching TRBD1. CDR1 and CDR2 (germline): SGDLS, YYNGEE. The CDR3 runs to 15 residues. J gave up 6 bases and V 0 bases, and 3 bases lay outside the gene matches. The CDR3 nucleotides read TGTGCCAGCAGCGTAGTTGGGACAGGGGCCAATGAGCAGTTCTTC. This sequence encodes CASSVVGTGANEQFF.

The table lists this clonotype with a few counts. The chain couples TRBV4-3 to TRBJ2-5; D unresolved. Trimming cost V 0 bases and J 5 bases, with 13 bases left between them. Per germline, CDR1 LGHNA and CDR2 YSLEER. The CDR3 contains 15 residues. This CDR3 is CASSQDSVGGETQYF. DNA of the CDR3: TGCGCCAGCAGCCAAGATTCCGTGGGTGGGGAGACCCAGTACTTC.

This clonotype was counted only a few times. J is TRBJ2-7 and V is TRBV4-1, with 7 bases identical to TRBD1. The CDR3 is 17 residues long. The trim removed 0 bases at V and 4 bases at J, leaving 12 bases unmatched. The V gene's germline CDR1 is MGHRA and CDR2 YSYEKL. The CDR3 region is CASSQDLDRELPYEQYF. CDR3 DNA sequence: TGCGCCAGCAGCCAAGACCTAGACAGGGAATTACCTTACGAGCAGTACTTC.

The V gene is TRBV2, the J gene TRBJ2-7, with 7 bases fitting TRBD1. The CDR3 is 13 residues long. After removal of 6 bases from V and 3 bases from J, the junction contained 5 bases not matched to a gene. Germline V gene data show CDR1 as SNHLY and CDR2 as FYNNEI. CDR3 in DNA: TGTGCCAGCAGGAAGAACAGGGGCTACGAGCAGTACTTC. This codes for CASRKNRGYEQYF.

This clonotype was seen a few times. V is TRBV7-8 and J is TRBJ1-2; 7 bases are shared with TRBD1. CDR3 length: 13 amino acids. J was trimmed by 3 bases and V by 5 bases; bases with no gene match: 3. CDR1 and CDR2 from the germline V gene are SGHVS and FQNEAQ. The CDR3: CASSQGQHYGYTF. The CDR3 DNA follows: TGTGCCAGCAGCCAGGGACAGCACTATGGCTACACCTTC.

This chain joins TRBV6-2 or TRBV6-3 and TRBJ2-2; unclear D gene. The V gene's germline CDR1 is MNHEY and CDR2 SVGEGT. The CDR3 runs 17 residues. The V and J ends lost 0 bases and 0 bases respectively, with 11 bases between them. The CDR3 sequence: CASSYSPVTSNTGELFF. The CDR3 coding sequence is TGTGCCAGCAGTTACTCTCCCGTTACATCGAACACCGGGGAGCTGTTTTTT.

In its sample, this clonotype was seen many times. The rearrangement joins TRBV29-1 to TRBJ2-1; 8 nucleotides match TRBD1. The CDR3 sequence is 13 residues long. CDR1 SQVTM and CDR2 ANQGSEA come from the germline V gene. V was pared by 7 bases and J by 9 bases, with 11 bases of the junction left unmatched. The CDR3 DNA reads TGCAGCGCTTCGGACAGGGAAGCCAGTGAGCAGTTCTTC. Residues: CSASDREASEQFF.